This T cell receptor (beta chain) was sequenced in a study of TIL therapy for anti-PD-1-resistant metastatic lung cancer. At the level of the study: Patients had a median age of approximately 50 years (range 38-75). A handful of tumors were EGFR-mutant and two were ALK-rearranged.

This clone is a singleton in its sample. Time point reported: pre-treatment sample, taken before nivolumab and TIL therapy. Stage 4 NSCLC adults joined between October 2017 and early 2020. The libraries were made with immunoSEQ v3. Each library reached some 2 million read pairs, or 5-6 million at deep level. Sequencing used immunoSEQ multiplex PCR; TCRdb keeps in-frame clones, though not all of them. The repertoire holds about 60,000 clones, with about nine tenths as singletons. J gave up 4 bases and V 5 bases, and 10 bases lay outside the gene matches. The CDR3 runs to 15 residues. Germline CDR1 and CDR2: LNHDA and SQIVND (reference sequence).

The TCR originated in a person between 30 and 79 years old with non-small cell lung cancer. The source was blood, collected at baseline. V usage is TRBV19 and J usage is TRBJ1-2; 7 bases are shared with TRBD1. The CDR3 nucleotides read TGTGCCAGTAGTTCTCCCGACAGGGTATCCTATGGCTACACCTTC. Residues: CASSSPDRVSYGYTF.